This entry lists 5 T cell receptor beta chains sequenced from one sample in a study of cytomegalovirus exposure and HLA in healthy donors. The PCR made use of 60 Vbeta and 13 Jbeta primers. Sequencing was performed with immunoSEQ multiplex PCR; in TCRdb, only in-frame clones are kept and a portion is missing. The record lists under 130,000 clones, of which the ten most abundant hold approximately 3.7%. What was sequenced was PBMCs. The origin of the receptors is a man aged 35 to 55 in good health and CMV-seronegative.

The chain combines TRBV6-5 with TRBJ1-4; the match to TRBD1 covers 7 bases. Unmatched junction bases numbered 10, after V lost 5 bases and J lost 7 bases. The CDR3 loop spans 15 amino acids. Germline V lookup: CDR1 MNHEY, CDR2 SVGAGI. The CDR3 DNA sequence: TGTGCCAGCAGTGTACAGGGGACTGTAGGTGAAAAACTGTTTTTT. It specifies CASSVQGTVGEKLFF.

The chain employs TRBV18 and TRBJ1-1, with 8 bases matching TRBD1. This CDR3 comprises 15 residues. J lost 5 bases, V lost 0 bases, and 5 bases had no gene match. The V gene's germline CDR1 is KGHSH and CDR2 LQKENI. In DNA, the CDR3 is TGTGCCAGCTCACCACCGACAGGGGCGGGTACTGAAGCTTTCTTT. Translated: CASSPPTGAGTEAFF.

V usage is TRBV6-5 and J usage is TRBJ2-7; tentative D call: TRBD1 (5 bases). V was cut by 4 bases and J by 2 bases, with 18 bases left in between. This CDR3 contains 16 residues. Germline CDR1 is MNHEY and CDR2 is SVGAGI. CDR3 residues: CASSSISRGSAYEQYF. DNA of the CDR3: TGTGCCAGCAGTTCGATTTCAAGGGGTTCCGCCTACGAGCAGTACTTC.

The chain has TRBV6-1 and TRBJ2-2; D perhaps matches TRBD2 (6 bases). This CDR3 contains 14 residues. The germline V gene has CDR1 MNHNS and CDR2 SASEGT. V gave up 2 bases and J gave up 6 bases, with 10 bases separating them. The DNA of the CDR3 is TGTGCCAGCAGTGAATTGCCGGGAGCCGGGGAGCTGTTTTTT. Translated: CASSELPGAGELFF.

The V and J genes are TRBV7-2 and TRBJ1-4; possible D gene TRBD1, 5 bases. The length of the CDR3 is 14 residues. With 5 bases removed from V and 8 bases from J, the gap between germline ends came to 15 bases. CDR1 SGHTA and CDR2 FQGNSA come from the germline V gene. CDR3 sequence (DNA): TGTGCCAGCAGCCCCGTTAGGGGTCAAGAAAAACTGTTTTTT. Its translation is CASSPVRGQEKLFF. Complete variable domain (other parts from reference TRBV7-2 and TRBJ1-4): GAGVSQSPSNKVTEKGKDVELRCDPISGHTALYWYRQSLGQGLEFLIYFQGNSAPDKSGLPSDRFSAERTGGSVSTLTIQRTQQEDSAVYLCASSPVRGQEKLFFGSGTQLSVL.